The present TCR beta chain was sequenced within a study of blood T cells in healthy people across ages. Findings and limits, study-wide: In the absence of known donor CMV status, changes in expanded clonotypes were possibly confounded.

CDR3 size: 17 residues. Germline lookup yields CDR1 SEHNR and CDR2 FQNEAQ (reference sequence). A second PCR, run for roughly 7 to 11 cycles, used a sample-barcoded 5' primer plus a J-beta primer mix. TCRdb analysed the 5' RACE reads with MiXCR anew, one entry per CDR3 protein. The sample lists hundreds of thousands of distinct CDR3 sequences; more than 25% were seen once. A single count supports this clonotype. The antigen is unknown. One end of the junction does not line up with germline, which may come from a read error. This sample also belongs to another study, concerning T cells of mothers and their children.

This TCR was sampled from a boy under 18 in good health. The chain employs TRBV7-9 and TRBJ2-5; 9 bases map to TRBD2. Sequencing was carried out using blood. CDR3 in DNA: TGTGCCAGCAGCTTGGGAGCGGGGGGAAGTTCCTACAATGAGCAGCTCTTC. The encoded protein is CASSLGAGGSSYNEQLF.